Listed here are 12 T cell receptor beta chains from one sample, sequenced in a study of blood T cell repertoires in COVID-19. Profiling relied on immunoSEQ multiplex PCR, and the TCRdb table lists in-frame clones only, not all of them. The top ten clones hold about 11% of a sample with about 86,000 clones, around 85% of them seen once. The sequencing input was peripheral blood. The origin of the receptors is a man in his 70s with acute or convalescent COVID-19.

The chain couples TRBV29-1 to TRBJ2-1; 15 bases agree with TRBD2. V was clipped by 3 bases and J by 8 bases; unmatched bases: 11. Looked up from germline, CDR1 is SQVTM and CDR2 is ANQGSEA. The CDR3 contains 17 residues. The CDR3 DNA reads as TGCAGCGTTGACCGGACTAGCGGGGGGGCTAGGGTCCATGAGCAGTTCTTC. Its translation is CSVDRTSGGARVHEQFF.

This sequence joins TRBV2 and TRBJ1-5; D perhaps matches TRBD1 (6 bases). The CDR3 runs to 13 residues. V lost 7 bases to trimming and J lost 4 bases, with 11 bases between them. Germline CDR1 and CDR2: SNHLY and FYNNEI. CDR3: CASTPDRNQPQHF. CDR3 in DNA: TGTGCCAGCACCCCGGACAGAAATCAGCCCCAGCATTTT.

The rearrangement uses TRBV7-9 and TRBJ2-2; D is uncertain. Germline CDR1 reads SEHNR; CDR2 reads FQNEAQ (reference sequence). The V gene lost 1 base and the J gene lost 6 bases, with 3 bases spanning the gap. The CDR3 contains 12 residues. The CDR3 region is CASSLDSGELFF. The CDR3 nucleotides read TGTGCCAGCAGCTTAGACTCCGGGGAGCTGTTTTTT.

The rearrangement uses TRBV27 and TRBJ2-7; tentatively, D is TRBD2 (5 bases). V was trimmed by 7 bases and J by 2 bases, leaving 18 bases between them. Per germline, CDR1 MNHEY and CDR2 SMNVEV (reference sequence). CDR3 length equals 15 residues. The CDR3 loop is CASTLPLRGAYEQYV. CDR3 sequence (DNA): TGTGCCAGCACCCTTCCCCTTCGGGGTGCCTACGAGCAGTACGTC.

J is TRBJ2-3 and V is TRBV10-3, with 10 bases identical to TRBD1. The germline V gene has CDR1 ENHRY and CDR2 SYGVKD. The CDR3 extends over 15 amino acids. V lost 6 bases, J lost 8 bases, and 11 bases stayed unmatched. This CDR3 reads CAIRPGTGVEGTQYF. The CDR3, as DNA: TGTGCCATCAGGCCCGGGACAGGGGTTGAAGGTACGCAGTATTTT.

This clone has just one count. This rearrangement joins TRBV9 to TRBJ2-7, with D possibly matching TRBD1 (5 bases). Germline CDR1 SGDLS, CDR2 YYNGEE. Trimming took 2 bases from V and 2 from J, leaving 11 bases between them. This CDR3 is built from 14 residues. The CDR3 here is CASSVTDYPYEQYF. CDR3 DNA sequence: TGTGCCAGCAGCGTGACAGATTACCCCTACGAGCAGTACTTC.

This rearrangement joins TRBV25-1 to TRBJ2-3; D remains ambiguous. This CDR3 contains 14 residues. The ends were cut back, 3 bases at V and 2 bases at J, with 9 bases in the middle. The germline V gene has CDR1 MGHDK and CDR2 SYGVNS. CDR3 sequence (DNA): TGTGCCAGCAGTGAGTTACAGAACACAGATACGCAGTATTTT. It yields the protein CASSELQNTDTQYF.

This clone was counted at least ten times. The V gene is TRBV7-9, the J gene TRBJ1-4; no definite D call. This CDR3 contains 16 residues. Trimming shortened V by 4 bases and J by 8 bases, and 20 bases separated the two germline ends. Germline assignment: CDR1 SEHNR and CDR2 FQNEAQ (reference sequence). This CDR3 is CASSWEGRGAPEKLFF. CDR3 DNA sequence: TGTGCCAGCAGCTGGGAGGGCCGAGGAGCACCCGAAAAACTGTTTTTT.

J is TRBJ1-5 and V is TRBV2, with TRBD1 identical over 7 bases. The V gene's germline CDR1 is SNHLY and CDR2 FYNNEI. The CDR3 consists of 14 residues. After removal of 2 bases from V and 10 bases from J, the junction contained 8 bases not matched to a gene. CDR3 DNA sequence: TGTGCCAGCAGTGAAACGGCACAGGGGAGACCCCAGCATTTT. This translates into CASSETAQGRPQHF. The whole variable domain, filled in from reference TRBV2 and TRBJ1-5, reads EPEVTQTPSHQVTQMGQEVILRCVPISNHLYFYWYRQILGQKVEFLVSFYNNEISEKSEIFDDQFSVERPDGSNFTLKIRSTKLEDSAMYFCASSETAQGRPQHFGDGTRLSIL.

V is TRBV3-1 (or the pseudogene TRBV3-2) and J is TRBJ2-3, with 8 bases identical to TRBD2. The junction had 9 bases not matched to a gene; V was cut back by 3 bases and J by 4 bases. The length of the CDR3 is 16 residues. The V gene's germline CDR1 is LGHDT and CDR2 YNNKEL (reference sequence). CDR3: CASSQEAGVRADTQYF. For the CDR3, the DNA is TGTGCCAGCAGCCAGGAAGCGGGGGTGCGGGCAGATACGCAGTATTTT.

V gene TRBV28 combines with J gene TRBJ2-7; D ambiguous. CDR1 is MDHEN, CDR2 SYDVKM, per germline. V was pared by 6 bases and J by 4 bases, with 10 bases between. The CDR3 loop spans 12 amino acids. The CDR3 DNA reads TGTGCCAGCAGCCCGTTACGGTACGAGCAGTACTTC. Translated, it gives CASSPLRYEQYF.

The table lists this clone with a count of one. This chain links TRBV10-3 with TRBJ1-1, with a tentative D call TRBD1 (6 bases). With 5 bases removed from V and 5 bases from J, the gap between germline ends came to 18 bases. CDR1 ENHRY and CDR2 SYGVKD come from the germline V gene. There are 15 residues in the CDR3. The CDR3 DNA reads TGTGCCATCAGTTCCCTGCTGGGGGCAGAGACTGAAGCTTTCTTT. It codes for CAISSLLGAETEAFF.